This note documents a single TCR beta chain sequence. The repertoire was sequenced with immunoSEQ multiplex PCR; TCRdb's copy has only in-frame clones and lacks some. This table holds about 160,000 clones, about three quarters found once. CDR1 SGHDT and CDR2 YYEEEE come from the germline V gene. V shed 3 bases, J shed 6 bases, and the junction held 12 bases outside the gene matches. The CDR3 runs to 16 residues. This entry is derived from a study of blood T cell repertoires in COVID-19. Overall study: The study drew acute and convalescent COVID-19 samples from the United States, Italy and Spain.

V and J are TRBV5-6 and TRBJ1-5, with 7 bases aligning to TRBD1. The sequenced sample was peripheral blood. This receptor was obtained from a man aged 55 to 70 with acute or convalescent COVID-19. The CDR3 loop reads CASSSAQGEVFQPQHF. The DNA of the CDR3 is TGTGCCAGCAGCTCCGCTCAGGGGGAAGTCTTTCAGCCCCAGCATTTT.